These 11 T cell receptor beta chains were sequenced from one sample in a study. TCRdb redid the calling of the 5' RACE reads with MiXCR, one entry per CDR3 protein. The sample yields 52,000 or so distinct CDR3 sequences, less than 25% seen once. Tregs were sorted as CD4+CD25+CD127-/low cells. Material: tumor-infiltrating Tregs sorted from the breast tumor. All receptors come from a female donor with breast cancer.

Notes on this clonotype: The CDR3 does not close with the conserved phenylalanine or tryptophan, likely indicating a read error. The chain is built from TRBV7-9 and TRBJ1-4; a possible D gene is TRBD1 (5 bases). The V gene's germline CDR1 is SEHNR and CDR2 FQNEAQ (reference sequence). Trimming pared 8 bases from V and 8 bases from J, leaving 18 bases between. The CDR3 loop spans 14 amino acids. This chain's CDR3 is CASHRGTFGEKLFL. CDR3 DNA sequence: TGTGCCAGCCACCGTGGGACCTTTGGAGAAAAACTGTTTCTT.

The chain employs TRBV5-1 and TRBJ2-1, with 12 bases fitting TRBD2. CDR3 length: 17 residues. V trimming: 0 bases; J trimming: 1 base; junction bases outside the gene matches: 2. Looked up from germline, CDR1 is SGHRS and CDR2 is YFSETQ. This chain's CDR3 is CASSLGTSGESYNEQFF. The CDR3 bases are TGCGCCAGCAGCTTGGGGACTAGCGGGGAGTCCTACAATGAGCAGTTCTTC. Using reference TRBV5-1 and TRBJ2-1 for the parts outside the CDR3, the full variable domain is KAGVTQTPRYLIKTRGQQVTLSCSPISGHRSVSWYQQTPGQGLQFLFEYFSETQRNKGNFPGRFSGRQFSNSRSEMNVSTLELGDSALYLCASSLGTSGESYNEQFFGPGTRLTVL.

About this clonotype: With a much larger clone just one base away, this may be a read error. The chain is built from TRBV12-3 or TRBV12-4 and TRBJ1-5, with a possible D match to TRBD1 (6 bases). The CDR3 sequence is 13 residues long. V lost 6 bases, J lost 6 bases, and 12 bases lay in between. The chain's CDR3 is CASRGHVIQPQHF. The CDR3 bases are TGTGCCAGCAGGGGACACGTCATTCAGCCCCAGCATTTT.

This clonotype came up a few times. The V and J genes are TRBV7-2 and TRBJ2-7; 9 nucleotides match TRBD2. This CDR3 has 15 amino acids. V shed 4 bases and J 2 bases; nucleotides not matched to a gene: 6. Germline assignment: CDR1 SGHTA and CDR2 FQGNSA. The CDR3 region is CASSSGLAYTYEQYF. In nucleotides, the CDR3 is TGTGCCAGCAGCTCAGGACTAGCGTATACCTACGAGCAGTACTTC. Full variable domain (rest looked up from reference TRBV7-2 and TRBJ2-7): GAGVSQSPSNKVTEKGKDVELRCDPISGHTALYWYRQSLGQGLEFLIYFQGNSAPDKSGLPSDRFSAERTGGSVSTLTIQRTQQEDSAVYLCASSSGLAYTYEQYFGPGTRLTVT.

This clonotype showed up many times. The rearrangement joins TRBV29-1 to TRBJ1-1, with TRBD1 matching 11 bases. Germline assignment: CDR1 SQVTM and CDR2 ANQGSEA. Germline trimming cut 5 bases from V and 7 bases from J; bases unmatched to any gene: 6. The CDR3 spans 13 residues. CDR3 amino acids: CSVSDRGLGEAFF. CDR3 DNA: TGCAGCGTTTCGGACAGGGGGCTAGGTGAAGCTTTCTTT.

A few counts support this clonotype. This chain links TRBV7-2 with TRBJ1-4; perhaps TRBD1 as D (5 bases). V gave up 0 bases and J gave up 5 bases, with 10 bases separating them. Germline assignment: CDR1 SGHTA and CDR2 FQGNSA. This CDR3 has 15 residues. Here the CDR3 DNA reads TGTGCCAGCAGCTTAGCAGCAGGGTCAAATGAAAAACTGTTTTTT. It specifies CASSLAAGSNEKLFF.

The chain employs TRBV20-1 and TRBJ2-1; possible D gene TRBD2, 5 bases. V lost 6 bases, J lost 0 bases, and 12 bases lay in between. CDR3 length: 14 residues. Germline V gene sequence: CDR1 DFQATT, CDR2 SNEGSKA (reference sequence). The CDR3 here is CSAQAVSSYNEQFF. In DNA, the CDR3 is TGCAGTGCCCAAGCGGTGAGCTCCTACAATGAGCAGTTCTTC.

Worth noting for this clonotype: A much larger clone lies a single base off, so this may be a read error. V gene TRBV12-2 combines with J gene TRBJ2-1; the listed D gene, TRBD2, was not tested against the DNA. TRBV12-2 is termed a pseudogene. The CDR3 spans 19 residues. CDR3 sequence reads: CASRSTTHDRAGGVGEQFF. The CDR3 nucleotides are TGTGCAAGTCGCTCCACTACGCACGATAGAGCGGGAGGGGTGGGTGAGCAGTTCTTC.

This clonotype was seen once. The rearrangement uses TRBV5-6 and TRBJ2-2; 11 bases agree with TRBD1. This CDR3 has 16 residues. J lost 4 bases, V lost 2 bases, and 4 bases had no gene match. Germline-derived CDR1 and CDR2 are SGHDT and YYEEEE. The CDR3 sequence is CASSFGTGGSTGELFF. Written as DNA, the CDR3 is TGTGCCAGCAGCTTTGGGACAGGGGGTAGCACCGGGGAGCTGTTTTTT.

The chain employs TRBV6-5 and TRBJ2-2; D could derive from TRBD1 or TRBD2 (5 bases each). V was clipped by 0 bases and J by 7 bases, with 12 bases between them. The CDR3 runs to 15 residues. The germline V gene encodes CDR1 MNHEY and CDR2 SVGAGI. The CDR3 DNA follows: TGTGCCAGCAGTTACTCGAAGGGGACCGTCGGGGAGCTGTTTTTT. This translates into CASSYSKGTVGELFF.

There are a few counts of this clonotype. V gene TRBV4-3 combines with J gene TRBJ2-7, with D perhaps TRBD2 (6 bases). Germline V gives CDR1 LGHNA, CDR2 YSLEER. Deletions cut 0 bases from V and 3 bases from J, with 9 bases between. The CDR3 spans 14 residues. The CDR3 protein is CASSQEVADYEQYF. As DNA, the CDR3 is TGCGCCAGCAGCCAAGAGGTAGCGGACTACGAGCAGTACTTC.